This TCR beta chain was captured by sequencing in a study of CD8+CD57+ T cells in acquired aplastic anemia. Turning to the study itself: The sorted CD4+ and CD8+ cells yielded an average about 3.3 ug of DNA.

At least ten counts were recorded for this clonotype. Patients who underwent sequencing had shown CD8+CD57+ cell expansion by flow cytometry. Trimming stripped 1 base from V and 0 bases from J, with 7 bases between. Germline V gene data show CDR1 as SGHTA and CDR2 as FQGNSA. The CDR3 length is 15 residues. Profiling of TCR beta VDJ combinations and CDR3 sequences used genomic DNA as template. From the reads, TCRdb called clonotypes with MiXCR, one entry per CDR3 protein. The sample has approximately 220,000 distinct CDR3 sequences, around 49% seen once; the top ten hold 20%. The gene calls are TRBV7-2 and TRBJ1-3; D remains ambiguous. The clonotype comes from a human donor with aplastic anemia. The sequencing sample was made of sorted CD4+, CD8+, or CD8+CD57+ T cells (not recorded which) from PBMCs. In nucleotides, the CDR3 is TGTGCCAGCAGCTTAGGAGGGTACTCTGGAAACACCATATATTTT. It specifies CASSLGGYSGNTIYF.